A selection of T cell receptor beta chains follows, all from one sample in a study of metastatic and nonmetastatic thyroid tumors. TCRdb re-clonotyped the PCR reads through MiXCR. The repertoire holds tens of thousands of clones, with more than 9.5% as singletons. The source material was blood. Source of these receptors: a female donor with papillary thyroid cancer or a benign thyroid nodule (not recorded which). Some clones in this sample may be carry-over from other donors' samples. Each CDR3 is given with its conserved first and last residue. D genes are given only for firm matches. Not every row has a clone size; where given, it reads once, few, many or a size class.

TRBD2	TRBV12-3/TRBV12-4	many	TRBJ2-3	CASSPRLAGRTDTQYF	TGTGCCAGCAGTCCGCGACTAGCGGGACGCACAGATACGCAGTATTTT
TRBD1	TRBV6-2/TRBV6-3	many	TRBJ1-1	CASSDRAMNTEAFF	TGTGCCAGCAGTGACAGGGCCATGAACACTGAAGCTTTCTTT
NA	TRBV20-1	many	TRBJ1-5	CSARDPGTQPQHF	TGCAGTGCTAGAGATCCAGGAACGCAGCCCCAGCATTTT
TRBD2	TRBV4-1	many	TRBJ2-1	CASSQVPSGSRSYNEQFF	TGCGCCAGCAGCCAAGTCCCTAGCGGGAGTCGGTCCTACAATGAGCAGTTCTTC
NA	TRBV7-9	many	TRBJ2-2	CASRARGADTGELFF	TGTGCCAGCAGAGCCAGGGGGGCTGACACCGGGGAGCTGTTTTTT
NA	TRBV11-2	many	TRBJ2-3	CASSSPSTPSTDTQYF	TGTGCCAGCAGCTCACCTAGCACACCTAGCACAGATACGCAGTATTTT
TRBD1	TRBV28	few	TRBJ1-4	CANRRQGWREELFF	TGTGCCAACAGACGACAGGGGTGGCGGGAAGAACTGTTTTTT
NA	TRBV2	many	TRBJ2-3	CASASTDTQYF	TGTGCCAGCGCCAGCACAGATACGCAGTATTTT
NA	TRBV20-1	many	TRBJ2-3	CSAPTPLTDTQYF	TGCAGTGCTCCTACTCCCCTCACAGATACGCAGTATTTT
NA	TRBV6-1	many	TRBJ2-1	CASRARGSSYNEQFF	TGTGCCAGCAGAGCTAGGGGTTCCAGCTACAATGAGCAGTTCTTC
TRBD1	TRBV5-5	NA	TRBJ1-2	CASSLDRGYGYTF	TGTGCCAGCAGCTTGGACAGGGGCTATGGCTACACCTTC
TRBD1	TRBV7-7	NA	TRBJ1-1	CASRTGDLFMNTEAFF	TGTGCTAGCAGAACAGGGGACCTTTTCATGAACACTGAAGCTTTCTTT